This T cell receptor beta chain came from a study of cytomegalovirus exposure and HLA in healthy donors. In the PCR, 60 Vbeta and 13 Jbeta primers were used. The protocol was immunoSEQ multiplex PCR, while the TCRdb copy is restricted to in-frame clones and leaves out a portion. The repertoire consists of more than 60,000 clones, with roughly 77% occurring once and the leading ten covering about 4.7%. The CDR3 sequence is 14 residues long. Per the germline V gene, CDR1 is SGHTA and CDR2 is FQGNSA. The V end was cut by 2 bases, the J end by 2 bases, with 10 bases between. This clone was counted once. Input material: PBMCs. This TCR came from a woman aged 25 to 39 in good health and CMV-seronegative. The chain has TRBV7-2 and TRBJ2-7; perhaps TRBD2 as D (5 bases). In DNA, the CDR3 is TGTGCCAGCAGCTTACCCGGACTGGCCTACGAGCAGTACTTC. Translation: CASSLPGLAYEQYF.